These T cell receptor beta chains were read from a single sample in a study of regulatory T cells in long-lasting Graves disease. TCRdb analysed the multiplex PCR reads with MiXCR anew, one entry per CDR3 protein. The table records hundreds of thousands of distinct CDR3 sequences, approximately 15% of them present only once. A further study also used this sample, focusing on T cells in Graves' hyperthyroidism and ophthalmopathy.

The sample consisted of peripheral blood mononuclear cells (PBMCs), taken at new diagnosis, from a patient treated with antithyroid drugs. Receptors originate from a man aged 35 to 55 with Graves disease. Each CDR3 is given with its conserved first and last residue. D genes are given only for firm matches. Not all rows give a size; the values are once, few, many and, for expanded clones, a class.

length: 17; V: TRBV14; D: .; size: .; J: TRBJ2-1; CDR3: CASSQGTLLFSYNEQFF; DNA: TGTGCCAGCAGCCAAGGCACACTCCTATTCTCCTACAATGAGCAGTTCTTC
length: 16; V: TRBV6-1; D: TRBD2; size: .; J: TRBJ2-3; CDR3: CASSDPTSGGPETQYF; DNA: TGTGCCAGCAGTGACCCCACTAGCGGGGGCCCCGAGACGCAGTATTTT
length: 14; V: TRBV12-3/TRBV12-4; D: .; size: few; J: TRBJ2-7; CDR3: CASSYNHNSYEQYF; DNA: TGTGCCAGCAGTTATAACCACAACTCCTACGAGCAGTACTTC
length: 15; V: TRBV5-1; D: TRBD2; size: many; J: TRBJ2-1; CDR3: CASSLAGGVYNEQFF; DNA: TGCGCCAGCAGCTTGGCGGGGGGGGTCTACAATGAGCAGTTCTTC
length: 13; V: TRBV5-6; D: .; size: .; J: TRBJ1-5; CDR3: CASSFEGKQPQHF; DNA: TGTGCCAGCAGCTTCGAGGGAAAACAGCCCCAGCATTTT
length: 16; V: TRBV2; D: TRBD2; size: many; J: TRBJ2-3; CDR3: CASMRGISTSTDTQYF; DNA: TGTGCCAGCATGCGGGGGATCTCCACGAGCACAGATACGCAGTATTTT
length: 15; V: TRBV28; D: .; size: many; J: TRBJ1-4; CDR3: CASSFPTARVEKLFF; DNA: TGTGCCAGCAGTTTTCCGACAGCCCGGGTTGAAAAACTGTTTTTT
length: 15; V: TRBV30; D: .; size: .; J: TRBJ1-3; CDR3: CAWIRGQLSGNTIYF; DNA: TGTGCCTGGATCCGGGGCCAACTCTCTGGAAACACCATATATTTT
length: 16; V: TRBV6-9; D: .; size: few; J: TRBJ2-1; CDR3: CASSYGGLSSYNEQFF; DNA: TGTGCCAGCAGTTATGGCGGGTTAAGCTCCTACAATGAGCAGTTCTTC
length: 14; V: TRBV27; D: .; size: .; J: TRBJ1-5; CDR3: CASSLLFGNQPQHF; DNA: TGTGCCAGCAGTTTATTGTTCGGTAATCAGCCCCAGCATTTT
length: 15; V: TRBV6-5; D: .; size: few; J: TRBJ1-2; CDR3: CASSYLVGGNYGYTF; DNA: TGTGCCAGCAGTTACTTAGTAGGGGGGAACTATGGCTACACCTTC
length: 13; V: TRBV12-3/TRBV12-4; D: .; size: few; J: TRBJ2-5; CDR3: CASSLVRGGTQYF; DNA: TGTGCCAGCAGTTTAGTCCGGGGAGGGACCCAGTACTTC
length: 14; V: TRBV5-5; D: .; size: .; J: TRBJ2-5; CDR3: CASSLVAGQDTQYF; DNA: TGTGCCAGCAGCTTGGTGGCAGGGCAAGATACCCAGTACTTC
length: 14; V: TRBV20-1; D: TRBD1; size: few; J: TRBJ2-1; CDR3: CSAPHRQGFNEQFF; DNA: TGCAGTGCGCCCCACAGACAGGGGTTCAATGAGCAGTTCTTC
length: 15; V: TRBV5-1; D: .; size: .; J: TRBJ2-1; CDR3: CASSLGQTSYNEQFF; DNA: TGCGCCAGCAGCTTGGGTCAGACTTCCTACAATGAGCAGTTCTTC
length: 17; V: TRBV7-9; D: TRBD2; size: many; J: TRBJ2-1; CDR3: CASSFYRSGGAENEQFF; DNA: TGTGCCAGCAGCTTCTACCGTAGCGGGGGGGCTGAGAATGAGCAGTTCTTC
length: 17; V: TRBV5-1; D: .; size: many; J: TRBJ2-5; CDR3: CASSSSRGLGSRETQYF; DNA: TGCGCCAGCAGCAGCTCTAGGGGGTTAGGCTCTCGAGAGACCCAGTACTTC
length: 13; V: TRBV5-5; D: .; size: many; J: TRBJ2-3; CDR3: CASSDRFSDTQYF; DNA: TGTGCCAGCAGTGACAGGTTTTCAGATACGCAGTATTTT
length: 14; V: TRBV2; D: .; size: .; J: TRBJ1-4; CDR3: CASSNPGTSEKLFF; DNA: TGTGCCAGCAGTAACCCCGGGACATCAGAAAAACTGTTTTTT
length: 14; V: TRBV7-2; D: TRBD2; size: many; J: TRBJ2-3; CDR3: CASNPGRATDTQYF; DNA: TGTGCCAGCAACCCCGGGAGGGCCACAGATACGCAGTATTTT
length: 15; V: TRBV7-2; D: .; size: many; J: TRBJ2-1; CDR3: CASSFDSLERGEQFF; DNA: TGTGCCAGCAGCTTCGACAGCCTAGAACGAGGCGAGCAGTTCTTC
length: 12; V: TRBV28; D: TRBD1; size: many; J: TRBJ2-7; CDR3: CASTGGAHEQYF; DNA: TGTGCCAGCACAGGGGGCGCGCACGAGCAGTACTTC
length: 15; V: TRBV3-1; D: .; size: .; J: TRBJ2-7; CDR3: CASSQYEQESYEQYF; DNA: TGTGCCAGCAGCCAGTACGAACAGGAGTCCTACGAGCAGTACTTC
length: 16; V: TRBV30; D: .; size: few; J: TRBJ2-6; CDR3: CAWSVDRYSGANVLTF; DNA: TGTGCCTGGAGTGTAGACAGATACTCTGGGGCCAACGTCCTGACTTTC
length: 14; V: TRBV5-4; D: .; size: .; J: TRBJ2-1; CDR3: CASSPPGRYNEQFF; DNA: TGTGCCAGCAGCCCCCCGGGACGCTACAATGAGCAGTTCTTC
length: 17; V: TRBV7-8; D: .; size: .; J: TRBJ1-5; CDR3: CASSLGATENSNQPQHF; DNA: TGTGCCAGCAGCTTAGGGGCGACAGAGAATAGCAATCAGCCCCAGCATTTT
length: 13; V: TRBV4-2; D: TRBD1; size: many; J: TRBJ2-3; CDR3: CASRYTGEDTQYF; DNA: TGTGCCAGCAGATACACAGGGGAAGATACGCAGTATTTT
length: 17; V: TRBV20-1; D: TRBD2; size: many; J: TRBJ2-4; CDR3: CSAVPSGGTSSGNIQYF; DNA: TGCAGTGCAGTCCCTAGCGGGGGGACCTCCAGCGGGAACATTCAGTACTTC
length: 16; V: TRBV28; D: TRBD1; size: few; J: TRBJ1-5; CDR3: CASGGQGRGVGQPQHF; DNA: TGTGCCAGCGGAGGACAGGGAAGAGGGGTGGGCCAGCCCCAGCATTTT
length: 14; V: TRBV7-2; D: .; size: .; J: TRBJ2-3; CDR3: CATRRGGYTDTQYF; DNA: TGTGCCACCCGGCGCGGGGGCTACACAGATACGCAGTATTTT
length: 17; V: TRBV14; D: .; size: few; J: TRBJ2-1; CDR3: CASSQVHAPDSYNEQFF; DNA: TGTGCCAGCAGCCAAGTTCACGCGCCAGACTCCTACAATGAGCAGTTCTTC